One T cell receptor (beta chain) is described in this entry. The antigen is not known. Germline and junction disagree at one end, which may indicate a read error. The data were obtained in a study of blood T cells in healthy people across ages. This CDR3 is 12 amino acids long. The V gene's germline CDR1 is DFQATT and CDR2 SNEGSKA (reference sequence). Overall study findings and caveats: Long-lived donors carried more naive CD4+ cells and greater diversity than aged donors. A roughly linear age-dependent decrease characterized TCR beta diversity per million T cells.

Primed by a sample-barcoded 5' primer and a J-beta primer mix, a second PCR proceeded for roughly 7 to 11 cycles. One entry per CDR3 protein, called by TCRdb with MiXCR from the 5' RACE reads. The table shows hundreds of thousands of distinct CDR3 sequences, with 58% occurring only once. Russia was home to the donors, healthy Caucasian individuals aged about 6 to 90. This TCR derives from a young man in good health. The V call is TRBV20-1, the J call TRBJ2-3; D is perhaps TRBD2 (6 bases). Specimen: blood. The CDR3 here is CSARDQGGPQYF. The CDR3 DNA follows: TGTAGTGCTAGAGATCAGGGAGGTCCGCAGTATTTT.